This T cell receptor beta chain was captured by sequencing in a study of blood T cell repertoires in COVID-19. Germline CDR1 reads MNHEY; CDR2 reads SVGAGI. V lost 0 bases to trimming and J lost 6 bases, with 6 bases between them. This CDR3 has 12 amino acids. Study processing details: Using reference gene primer amplification, nucleated cell counts were estimated. The protocol was immunoSEQ multiplex PCR, while the TCRdb copy is restricted to in-frame clones and leaves out a portion. The DNA gave D and trimming, while V, J and clone size come from that table. The sample records roughly 150,000 clones, approximately 90% being singletons. This clone was recorded only once.

This TCR derives from a young man with COVID-19, enrolled during active disease. Sequenced sample: peripheral blood. This sequence joins TRBV6-5 and TRBJ2-7; D remains ambiguous. CDR3 sequence: CASSYSAGEQYF. The DNA of the CDR3 is TGTGCCAGCAGTTACTCGGCAGGCGAGCAGTACTTC.